What follows describes a single TCR beta chain. Germline loops: CDR1 SEHNR, CDR2 FQNEAQ (reference sequence). CDR3 length: 16 residues. The V and J ends lost 1 base and 3 bases, in that order; junction bases with no gene match: 4. The sample is drawn from a study of shared clonotypes between healthy human individuals. Study background: Donor composition was a couple of women and three men, aged 18 to 49.

Method: immunoSEQ multiplex PCR; TCRdb's copy keeps in-frame clones and lacks some. The sample includes a few million clones, about 92% of them seen just once. The receptor was derived from a young man in good health. Input material: naive CD4+ T cells sorted from blood. Subset meaning: CD45RA+ positively selected. The chain has TRBV7-9 and TRBJ2-5; 11 bases are shared with TRBD1. The CDR3 DNA reads TGTGCCAGCAGCTTAGGGGACAGGGGGTCAAAAGAGACCCAGTACTTC. Translating gives CASSLGDRGSKETQYF.